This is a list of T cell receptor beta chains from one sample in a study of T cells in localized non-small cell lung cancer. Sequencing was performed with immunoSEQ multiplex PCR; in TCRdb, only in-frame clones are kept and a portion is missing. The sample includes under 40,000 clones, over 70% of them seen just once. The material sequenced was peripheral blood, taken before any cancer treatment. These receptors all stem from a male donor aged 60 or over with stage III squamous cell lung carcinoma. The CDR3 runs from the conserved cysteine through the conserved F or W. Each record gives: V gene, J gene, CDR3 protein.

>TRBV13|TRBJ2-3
CASSQRRQLNTDTQYF
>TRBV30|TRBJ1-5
CAWGAASNQPQHF
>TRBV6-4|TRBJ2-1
CASSPAPNLKQFF
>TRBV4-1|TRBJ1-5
CASSQVGQSNQPQHF
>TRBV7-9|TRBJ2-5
CASSLKGQGALGETQYF
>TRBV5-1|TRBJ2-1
CASSLTLAGVNEQFF
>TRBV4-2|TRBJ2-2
CASSQGGGIGELFF
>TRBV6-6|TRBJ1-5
CASNLANQPQHF
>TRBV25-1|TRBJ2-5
CASSVGETQYF
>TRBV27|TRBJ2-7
CASSLGGTEFYEQYF
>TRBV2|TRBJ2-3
CASSVYRTGLSDTQYF
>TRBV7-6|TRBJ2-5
CASLSGGYPKETQYF
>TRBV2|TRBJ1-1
CASGDNLNTEAFF
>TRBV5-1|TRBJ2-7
CASSRDSPGDEQYF
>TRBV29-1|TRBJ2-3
CSVALLEGTDTQYF
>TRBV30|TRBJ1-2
CASPGQVPLGYGYTF
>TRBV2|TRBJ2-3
CASSDGWDTQYF
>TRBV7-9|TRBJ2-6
CASSRGLSGANVLTF
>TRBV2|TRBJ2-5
CASSGTDQETQYF
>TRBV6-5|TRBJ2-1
CASSYSGGRVEQFF
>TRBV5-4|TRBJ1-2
CASSSWTANYGYTF
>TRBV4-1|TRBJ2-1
CASSRLAGGSYNEQFF
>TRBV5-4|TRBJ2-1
CASSLRTGGNEQFF
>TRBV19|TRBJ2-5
CASSQGVREETQYF
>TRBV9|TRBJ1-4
CASSPITGTGEKLFF
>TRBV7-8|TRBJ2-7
CASSLGDRGYEQYF
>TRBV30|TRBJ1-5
CASSTGGGQPQHF
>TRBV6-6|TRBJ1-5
CASSYRGVGNQPQHF
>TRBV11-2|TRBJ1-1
CASSPDRGTEAFF
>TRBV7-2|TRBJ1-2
CASSRQGWDYTF
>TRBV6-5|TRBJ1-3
CASSPGATGNTIYF
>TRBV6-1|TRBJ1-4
CASSAGTGGEKLFF
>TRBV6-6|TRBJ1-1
CASSQTANTEAFF
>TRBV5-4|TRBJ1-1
CASSSGQIRSATEAFF
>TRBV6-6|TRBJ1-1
CAIASGTGNTEAFF
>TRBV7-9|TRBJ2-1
CASSLTSAAYNEQFF
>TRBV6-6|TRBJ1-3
CASREQGAVNTIYF
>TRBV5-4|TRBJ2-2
CASSEGRNGELFF
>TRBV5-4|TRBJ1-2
CASSLKGNGDYGYTF
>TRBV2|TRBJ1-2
CASSPVDRATYGYTF
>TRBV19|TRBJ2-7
CASSSLATSVSYEQYF
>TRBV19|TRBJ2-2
CASRFGTGTGELFF
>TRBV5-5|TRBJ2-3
CASSLDMEGTDTQYF
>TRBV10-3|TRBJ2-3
CAISSTSGIVDTQYF
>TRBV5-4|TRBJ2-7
CASSFGQGRYEQYF
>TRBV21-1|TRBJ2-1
CASSKESTSSYNEQFF
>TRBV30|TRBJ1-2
CAWSRDRGENGYTF
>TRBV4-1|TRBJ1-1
CASSRGIWGRRPTNTEAFF
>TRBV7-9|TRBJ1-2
CASSLGGQNYGYTF
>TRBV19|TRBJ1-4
CASSISGSSEEKLFF